This TCR beta chain was captured by sequencing in a study of shared clonotypes between healthy human individuals. Data came from immunoSEQ multiplex PCR; TCRdb stores just in-frame clones and leaves some out. This table has around 500,000 clones, 70% to 80% appearing once. V lost 8 bases and J 1 base, leaving 17 bases between the germline ends. CDR3 length equals 15 residues. Germline-derived CDR1 and CDR2 are MDHEN and SYDVKM. This clone has a handful of counts. The genes are TRBV28 and TRBJ1-1, with D unresolved. Sequencing was done on a sample of PBMCs. This sequence originates from a woman between 40 and 55 years old in good health. Some clones in this sample may be carry-over from other donors' samples. The CDR3 protein is CASHTPRNGNTEAFF. DNA of the CDR3: TGTGCCAGCCATACCCCCAGGAATGGGAACACTGAAGCTTTCTTT.